This TCR beta chain was sequenced in a study of cytomegalovirus exposure and HLA in healthy donors. Turning to the study itself: From 190 million or so T cells, an earlier analysis saw approximately 110 million unique TCR beta sequences.

The PCR used 60 Vbeta and 13 Jbeta primers. The data were produced by immunoSEQ multiplex PCR, yet TCRdb's version contains in-frame clones alone and is incomplete. The profile shows around 91,000 clones, around nine tenths of them singletons. As to this clone: Antigen unknown. Other DNA sequences in this specimen translate into the identical CDR3.

CDR3 length: 15 amino acids. CDR1 is SGHRS, CDR2 YFSETQ, per germline. With 2 bases removed from V and 4 bases from J, the gap between germline ends came to 13 bases. Study observations and caveats: Within the data, a cluster of highly shared sequence variants was likely a sequencing artifact. Under in vitro conditions, three CMV-associated chains were confirmed as specific for CMV antigens.

This TCR came from a young man in good health and CMV-seropositive. The rearrangement uses TRBV5-1 and TRBJ2-1, with D possibly TRBD1 on 5 matching bases. Sequenced input: PBMCs. The CDR3 region is CASSFGQGRYNEQFF. CDR3 DNA: TGCGCCAGCAGCTTTGGGCAGGGAAGGTACAATGAGCAGTTCTTC.